This entry describes one T cell receptor (beta chain). This CDR3 region has 16 residues. Losses at the gene ends were 6 bases for V and 2 bases for J; bases not matched to a gene: 9. Germline CDR1 MDHEN, CDR2 SYDVKM. These data originate in a study of OX40 agonist ivuxolimab in advanced cancers. Study overall: Patients were dosed with the agonistic anti-OX40 (CD134) antibody ivuxolimab.

Sequencing used immunoSEQ multiplex PCR; TCRdb keeps in-frame clones, though not all of them. The table lists about 79,000 clones, more than 80% of them singletons. This specimen consisted of CD4+ or CD8+ T cells sorted from blood, obtained in a trial of the OX40 agonist ivuxolimab. The clonotype comes from an adult with an advanced solid tumor such as melanoma, head and neck, liver or kidney cancer. The chain joins TRBV28 to TRBJ2-3, with TRBD2 matching 9 bases. DNA of the CDR3: TGTGCCAGCAGCCCCCTCGGACTAGCGCACACAGATACGCAGTATTTT. Protein sequence: CASSPLGLAHTDTQYF.